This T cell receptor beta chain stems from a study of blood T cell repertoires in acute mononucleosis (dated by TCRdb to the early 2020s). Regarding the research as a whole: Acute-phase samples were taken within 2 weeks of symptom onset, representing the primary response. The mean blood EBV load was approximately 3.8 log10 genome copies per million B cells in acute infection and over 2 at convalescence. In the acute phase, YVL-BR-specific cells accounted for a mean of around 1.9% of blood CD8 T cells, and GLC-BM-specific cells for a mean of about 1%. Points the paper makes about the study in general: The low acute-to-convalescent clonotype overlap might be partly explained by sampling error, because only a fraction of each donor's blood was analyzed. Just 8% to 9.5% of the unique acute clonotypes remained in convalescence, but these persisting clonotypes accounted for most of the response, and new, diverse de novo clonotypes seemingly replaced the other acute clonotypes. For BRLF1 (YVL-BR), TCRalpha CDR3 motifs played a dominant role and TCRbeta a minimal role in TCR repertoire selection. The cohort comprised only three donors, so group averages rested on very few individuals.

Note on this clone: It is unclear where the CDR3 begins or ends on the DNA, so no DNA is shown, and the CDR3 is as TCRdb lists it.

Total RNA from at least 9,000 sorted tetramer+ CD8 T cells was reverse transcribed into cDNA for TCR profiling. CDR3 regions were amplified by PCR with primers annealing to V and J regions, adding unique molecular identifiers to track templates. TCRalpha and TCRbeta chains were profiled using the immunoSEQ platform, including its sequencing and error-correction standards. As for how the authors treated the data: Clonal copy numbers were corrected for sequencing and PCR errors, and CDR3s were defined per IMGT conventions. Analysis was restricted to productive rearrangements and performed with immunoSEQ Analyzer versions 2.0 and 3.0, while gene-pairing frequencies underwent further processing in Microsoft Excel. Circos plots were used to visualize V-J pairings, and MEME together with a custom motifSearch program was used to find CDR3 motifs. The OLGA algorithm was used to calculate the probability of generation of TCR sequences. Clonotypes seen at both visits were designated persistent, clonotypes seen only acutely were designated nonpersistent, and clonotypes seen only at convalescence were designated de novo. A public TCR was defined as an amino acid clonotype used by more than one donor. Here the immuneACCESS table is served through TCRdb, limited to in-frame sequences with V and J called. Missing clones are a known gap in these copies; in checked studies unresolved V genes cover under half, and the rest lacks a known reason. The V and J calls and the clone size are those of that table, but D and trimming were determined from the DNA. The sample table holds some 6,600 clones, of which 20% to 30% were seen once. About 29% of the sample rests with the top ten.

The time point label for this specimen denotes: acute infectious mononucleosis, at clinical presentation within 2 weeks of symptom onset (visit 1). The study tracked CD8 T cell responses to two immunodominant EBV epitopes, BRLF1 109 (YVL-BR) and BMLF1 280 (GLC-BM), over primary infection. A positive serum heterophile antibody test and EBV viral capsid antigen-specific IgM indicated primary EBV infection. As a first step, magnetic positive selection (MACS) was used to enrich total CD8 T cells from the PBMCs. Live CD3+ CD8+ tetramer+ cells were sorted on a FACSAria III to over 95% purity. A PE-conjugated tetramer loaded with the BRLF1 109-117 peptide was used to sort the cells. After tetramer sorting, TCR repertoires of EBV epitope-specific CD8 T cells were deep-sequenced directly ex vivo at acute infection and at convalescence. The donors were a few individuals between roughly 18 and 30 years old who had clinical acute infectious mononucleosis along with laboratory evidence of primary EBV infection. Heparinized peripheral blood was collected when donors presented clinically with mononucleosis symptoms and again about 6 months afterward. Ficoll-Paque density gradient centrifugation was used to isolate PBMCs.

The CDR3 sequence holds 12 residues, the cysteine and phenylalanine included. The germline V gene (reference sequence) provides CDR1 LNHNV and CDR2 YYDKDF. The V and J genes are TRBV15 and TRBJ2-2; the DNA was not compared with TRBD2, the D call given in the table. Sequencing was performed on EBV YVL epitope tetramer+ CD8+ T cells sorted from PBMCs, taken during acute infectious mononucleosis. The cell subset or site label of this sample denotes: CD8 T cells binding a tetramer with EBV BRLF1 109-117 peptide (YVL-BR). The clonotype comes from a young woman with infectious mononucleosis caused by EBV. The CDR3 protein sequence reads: CATSPPGELFFF.